The 14 T cell receptor beta chains below were found in one sample sequenced in a study of blood T cell repertoires in COVID-19. Assay used: immunoSEQ multiplex PCR; TCRdb lists only in-frame clones, some missing. The sample has 160,000 or so clones; about 84% are singletons. The sequenced material came from PBMCs or T cells enriched from blood (not recorded which). The origin of the receptors is a woman in her 40s with acute COVID-19.

This clone was observed a single time. This sequence joins TRBV10-3 and TRBJ1-2; possibly TRBD1 for D (5 bases). Germline V gene data show CDR1 as ENHRY and CDR2 as SYGVKD. CDR3 size: 14 residues. V was shortened by 6 bases and J by 4 bases, with 15 bases between the two germline ends. CDR3 sequence: CAIRADSPFYGYTF. CDR3 DNA sequence: TGTGCCATCAGGGCCGACAGTCCCTTCTATGGCTACACCTTC.

The chain has TRBV2 and TRBJ2-2; tentative D call: TRBD2 (5 bases). The CDR3 length is 13 residues. CDR1 SNHLY and CDR2 FYNNEI come from the germline V gene. Trimming took 0 bases from V and 6 from J, leaving 5 bases between them. In DNA form, the CDR3 reads TGTGCCAGCAGTGAAGCGCGGGCCGGGGAGCTGTTTTTT. Encoded protein: CASSEARAGELFF.

This clone was detected once. This chain joins TRBV28 and TRBJ1-2; D gene uncertain. Looked up from germline, CDR1 is MDHEN and CDR2 is SYDVKM. The CDR3 is made up of 14 amino acids. V shed 5 bases and J shed 0 bases, with 10 bases lying between them. CDR3 region: CASSPGLTNYGYTF. CDR3 DNA: TGTGCCAGCAGTCCCGGACTGACTAACTATGGCTACACCTTC.

The rearrangement links TRBV3-1 (or the pseudogene TRBV3-2) to TRBJ1-2; D remains unclear. Trimming removed 7 bases from V and 6 bases from J, with 15 bases in between. Germline CDR1 and CDR2: LGHDT and YNNKEL (reference sequence). The CDR3 spans 13 residues. CDR3 coding DNA: TGTGCCAGCACCTCAATCCGTACACATGGCTACACCTTC. Translating it yields CASTSIRTHGYTF.

This clone was recorded only once. V gene TRBV5-1 combines with J gene TRBJ2-2, with D possibly being TRBD2 (6 bases). The ends were cut back, 0 bases at V and 4 bases at J, with 22 bases in the middle. This CDR3 region has 19 residues. From germline, CDR1 is SGHRS and CDR2 YFSETQ. The CDR3 is CASSLAEGLTRVRTGELFF. The CDR3 DNA follows: TGCGCCAGCAGCTTGGCCGAGGGACTGACTAGAGTCCGCACCGGGGAGCTGTTTTTT.

V and J are TRBV7-6 and TRBJ2-3; TRBD2 agrees at 7 bases. CDR3 length equals 16 residues. After removal of 6 bases from V and 6 bases from J, the junction contained 15 bases not matched to a gene. Germline CDR1 reads SGHVS; CDR2 reads FNYEAQ. CDR3 in DNA: TGTGCCAGCAGTCCCCTGGGGAGGGGAGGAGCGGATACGCAGTATTTT. It yields the protein CASSPLGRGGADTQYF.

The chain links TRBV5-6 to TRBJ2-7, with 7 bases that match TRBD1. The length of the CDR3 is 16 residues. Per germline, CDR1 SGHDT and CDR2 YYEEEE. V gave up 4 bases and J gave up 0 bases; unmatched junction bases: 10. CDR3 coding DNA: TGTGCCAGCAGCGCGTCCCGGGACAGCCTCTCCTACGAGCAGTACTTC. Its protein product is CASSASRDSLSYEQYF.

J is TRBJ2-1 and V is TRBV5-1; 10 nucleotides line up with TRBD2. The V segment lost 3 bases and the J segment 2 bases; nucleotides outside the gene matches: 2. CDR3 length equals 15 residues. In germline, CDR1 is SGHRS, CDR2 YFSETQ. CDR3 nucleotides: TGCGCCAGCAGCTCAGGACTAGCGGCCTACAATGAGCAGTTCTTC. Translating gives CASSSGLAAYNEQFF.

The V gene is TRBV2, the J gene TRBJ2-7, with D maybe TRBD2 (6 bases). The V end lost 6 bases, the J end lost 2 bases, and 14 bases lay between the germline ends. CDR3 size: 14 residues. CDR1 SNHLY and CDR2 FYNNEI come from the germline V gene. The CDR3 spells CASRPGLPTYEQYF. The CDR3 region has the DNA TGTGCCAGCAGGCCGGGACTTCCGACCTACGAGCAGTACTTC.

The chain recombines TRBV9 with TRBJ2-7; TRBD1 aligns across 8 bases. Germline CDR1 SGDLS, CDR2 YYNGEE. The CDR3 covers 14 residues. The V segment lost 4 bases and the J segment 2 bases; nucleotides outside the gene matches: 5. The CDR3 DNA reads as TGTGCCAGCAGCCAGACAGGGGTTCCCTACGAGCAGTACTTC. Protein sequence: CASSQTGVPYEQYF.

The chain combines TRBV2 with TRBJ2-3; 8 nucleotides match TRBD1. Germline V gene sequence: CDR1 SNHLY, CDR2 FYNNEI. Unmatched junction bases numbered 2, after V lost 8 bases and J lost 1 base. CDR3 size: 13 residues. The CDR3 DNA reads as TGTGCCAGCCAGGACAGGGGCACAGATACGCAGTATTTT. It specifies CASQDRGTDTQYF.

The chain couples TRBV5-1 to TRBJ2-1; 7 positions agree with TRBD2. Germline trimming cut 4 bases from V and 6 bases from J; bases unmatched to any gene: 7. Germline V CDR1 and CDR2: SGHRS, YFSETQ. The CDR3 contains 14 residues. This CDR3 is CASSRTSDPNEQFF. CDR3 bases: TGCGCCAGCAGCCGCACTAGCGACCCCAATGAGCAGTTCTTC. The variable domain in full, completed from reference TRBV5-1 and TRBJ2-1, reads KAGVTQTPRYLIKTRGQQVTLSCSPISGHRSVSWYQQTPGQGLQFLFEYFSETQRNKGNFPGRFSGRQFSNSRSEMNVSTLELGDSALYLCASSRTSDPNEQFFGPGTRLTVL.

The chain is built from TRBV6-6 and TRBJ1-1, with D possibly matching TRBD1 (5 bases). This CDR3 region has 11 residues. CDR1 is MNHNY and CDR2 is SVGAGI in the germline V gene (reference sequence). V dropped 6 bases and J dropped 8 bases, with 10 bases sitting between them. CDR3 bases: TGTGCCAGCAGCCCGACAGCGGAAGCTTTCTTT. Its translation: CASSPTAEAFF.

This sequence joins TRBV7-9 and TRBJ2-5; tentative D call: TRBD1 (5 bases). The CDR3 spans 15 residues. From germline, CDR1 is SEHNR and CDR2 FQNEAQ (reference sequence). V lost 1 base, J lost 4 bases, and 13 bases lay in between. The CDR3 spells CASSLVAGKGETQYF. The CDR3 DNA follows: TGTGCCAGCAGCTTAGTAGCAGGGAAAGGAGAGACCCAGTACTTC.